Below are 20 T cell receptor beta chains sequenced from a single sample in a study of Graves' ophthalmopathy and Graves' hyperthyroidism. Amplification targeted the TCR beta CDR3 regions, with RNA transcripts as the source material. HTBI primers primed a first-round RT-PCR, and a second-round multiplex PCR followed. A single record per CDR3 protein comes from TCRdb applying MiXCR to the multiplex PCR reads. This table holds almost 750,000 distinct CDR3 sequences, approximately 40% found once. The sample comprised peripheral blood. The receptors come from an adult man with Graves' ophthalmopathy.

Here the CDR3 DNA reads TGTGCCAGCAGCTTAGACGCCCAGGGGGCCCTTTCTGGAAACACCATATATTTT. This codes for CASSLDAQGALSGNTIYF. The chain uses TRBV13 and TRBJ1-3, with 8 bases that match TRBD1. Germline V gives CDR1 PRHDT, CDR2 FYEKMQ (reference sequence). This CDR3 region has 18 residues. Unmatched junction bases numbered 9, after V lost 1 base and J lost 1 base. Full variable domain (outside the CDR3, taken from reference TRBV13 and TRBJ1-3): AAGVIQSPRHLIKEKRETATLKCYPIPRHDTVYWYQQGPGQDPQFLISFYEKMQSDKGSIPDRFSAQQFSDYHSELNMSSLELGDSALYFCASSLDAQGALSGNTIYFGEGSWLTVV.

A few counts support this clonotype. A junction boundary mismatches the germline segment, possibly from a read error. The J gene is TRBJ1-2, the V gene TRBV10-3; TRBD1 matches at 9 bases. The CDR3 is made up of 17 amino acids. In germline, CDR1 is ENHRY, CDR2 SYGVKD. CDR3 bases: TGTGCCAGCAGTTACTCTGGTGGAGGACAGGGGCCGGATGGCTACACCTTC. Translated: CASSYSGGGQGPDGYTF.

The chain combines TRBV7-2 with TRBJ2-7; D is perhaps TRBD1 (6 bases). Trimming took 4 bases from V and 7 from J, leaving 14 bases between them. Germline CDR1 and CDR2: SGHTA and FQGNSA. The CDR3 sequence is 13 residues long. CDR3 DNA sequence: TGTGCCAGCAGCTCGGACAGCGTAGGGGAGCAGTACTTC. Translation: CASSSDSVGEQYF.

This clonotype showed up many times. This rearrangement joins TRBV14 to TRBJ1-2; the match to TRBD1 covers 9 bases. CDR3 length: 13 residues. The ends lost 5 bases at V and 6 bases at J; junction bases unmatched: 4. From germline, CDR1 is SGHDN and CDR2 FVKESK. The CDR3 nucleotides read TGTGCCAGCAGCTGGGGACAGGGAGATGGCTACACCTTC. This translates into CASSWGQGDGYTF. The full variable domain, with the rest looked up from reference TRBV14 and TRBJ1-2, is EAGVTQFPSHSVIEKGQTVTLRCDPISGHDNLYWYRRVMGKEIKFLLHFVKESKQDESGMPNNRFLAERTGGTYSTLKVQPAELEDSGVYFCASSWGQGDGYTFGSGTRLTVV.

This clonotype was recorded a few times. The rearrangement uses TRBV7-9 and TRBJ1-2, with D unclear. Looked up from germline, CDR1 is SEHNR and CDR2 is FQNEAQ (reference sequence). This CDR3 comprises 16 residues. With 5 bases removed from V and 4 bases from J, the gap between germline ends came to 20 bases. The CDR3 reads CASSQDLEPGGYGYTF. Written as DNA, the CDR3 is TGTGCCAGCAGCCAAGATCTTGAGCCTGGAGGCTATGGCTACACCTTC.

About this clonotype: Since the CDR3 does not end with the conserved phenylalanine or tryptophan, this likely comes from a read error. Because the CDR3's place on the DNA is in doubt, the DNA is left out and the CDR3 is given as listed by TCRdb. This chain links TRBV7-9 with TRBJ2-5; the table calls TRBD2, which could not be checked here. Germline V gene lookup returns CDR1 SEHNR and CDR2 FQNEAQ (reference sequence). Both ends counted, the CDR3 spans 12 residues. CDR3 amino acids: CASSLTSGGMYT.

Ten or more counts support this clonotype. The V and J genes are TRBV2 and TRBJ2-2; no clear D gene. This CDR3 has 12 amino acids. Germline V gene lookup returns CDR1 SNHLY and CDR2 FYNNEI. V was clipped by 4 bases and J by 7 bases, with 7 bases between them. CDR3 in amino acids: CASSVQDGELFF. In DNA, the CDR3 is TGTGCCAGCAGTGTGCAGGACGGGGAGCTGTTTTTT.

Only a few counts were recorded for this clonotype. The chain carries TRBV15 and TRBJ2-7; the D gene is possibly TRBD1 (5 bases). The CDR3 length is 14 residues. Germline CDR1 is LNHNV and CDR2 is YYDKDF (reference sequence). Between the trimmed V and J ends, which lost 5 bases and 1 base, there was a span of 12 bases. The CDR3 DNA sequence: TGTGCCACCAGCCCCCAGGGAATTTCCTACGAGCAGTACTTC. Translated, it gives CATSPQGISYEQYF. The full variable domain, completed using reference TRBV15 and TRBJ2-7, is DAMVIQNPRYQVTQFGKPVTLSCSQTLNHNVMYWYQQKSSQAPKLLFHYYDKDFNNEADTPDNFQSRRPNTSFCFLDIRSPGLGDTAMYLCATSPQGISYEQYFGPGTRLTVT.

This clonotype was observed at least ten times. The chain links TRBV7-8 to TRBJ1-4; D unresolved. Germline lookup yields CDR1 SGHVS and CDR2 FQNEAQ. The CDR3 loop spans 15 amino acids. V was pared by 7 bases and J by 0 bases, with 12 bases between. In nucleotides, the CDR3 is TGTGCCAGCACGCGGGTTGGAGCAACTAATGAAAAACTGTTTTTT. Translated: CASTRVGATNEKLFF.

At least ten counts were recorded for this clonotype. The chain links TRBV29-1 to TRBJ2-2; 7 nucleotides align to TRBD1. CDR1 is SQVTM, CDR2 ANQGSEA, per germline. The CDR3 is 14 amino acids. V was clipped by 5 bases and J by 4 bases; unmatched bases: 7. Written as DNA, the CDR3 is TGCAGCGTTCGAGACAGGGAACGCACCGGGGAGCTGTTTTTT. The encoded protein is CSVRDRERTGELFF.

The chain recombines TRBV25-1 with TRBJ1-5; 7 positions match TRBD1. The J segment lost 1 base and the V segment lost 6 bases, leaving 9 bases of the junction unmatched. The CDR3 is 16 amino acids. In germline, CDR1 is MGHDK, CDR2 SYGVNS. The CDR3 nucleotides are TGTGCCAGCAGCGAAGACAGGGCCAGAAGCAATCAGCCCCAGCATTTT. Protein sequence: CASSEDRARSNQPQHF.

This clonotype was counted ten times or more. The J gene is TRBJ2-7, the V gene TRBV2; TRBD2 matches 7 bases. Looked up from germline, CDR1 is SNHLY and CDR2 is FYNNEI. The CDR3 is 13 amino acids. Trimming removed 8 bases from V and 7 bases from J; junction bases left unmatched: 11. CDR3 residues: CASEEVRGGEQYF. The DNA of the CDR3 is TGTGCCAGCGAGGAAGTACGGGGAGGGGAGCAGTACTTC. The variable domain in full, completed from reference TRBV2 and TRBJ2-7, reads EPEVTQTPSHQVTQMGQEVILRCVPISNHLYFYWYRQILGQKVEFLVSFYNNEISEKSEIFDDQFSVERPDGSNFTLKIRSTKLEDSAMYFCASEEVRGGEQYFGPGTRLTVT.

Concerning this clonotype itself: One end of the junction varies from germline; a read error may be responsible. The chain has TRBV7-9 and TRBJ1-1; 7 bases match TRBD1. The length of the CDR3 is 13 residues. Germline CDR1 SEHNR, CDR2 FQNEAQ (reference sequence). The CDR3 loop reads CASSLQGDQLAFF. CDR3 nucleotides: TGCGCCAGCAGCCTTCAGGGGGATCAGCTGGCTTTCTTT.

The chain uses TRBV6-6 and TRBJ1-2; a possible D gene is TRBD1 (5 bases). The CDR3 spans 18 residues. Germline CDR1 MNHNY, CDR2 SVGAGI (reference sequence). With 5 bases removed from V and 2 bases from J, the gap between germline ends came to 24 bases. The DNA of the CDR3 is TGTGCCAGCAGTGAGAGAGCAAACAGGTTTGCACGCAACTATGGCTACACCTTC. Amino acids: CASSERANRFARNYGYTF.

The chain recombines TRBV20-1 with TRBJ2-2, with 7 bases matching TRBD2. CDR1 and CDR2 (germline): DFQATT, SNEGSKA (reference sequence). This CDR3 is built from 15 residues. The J segment lost 5 bases and the V segment lost 2 bases, leaving 8 bases of the junction unmatched. The CDR3 DNA is TGCAGTGCTAGACGGGGGGTTAGGGTTACCGGGGAGCTGTTTTTT. Translating it yields CSARRGVRVTGELFF.

J is TRBJ1-5 and V is TRBV12-3 or TRBV12-4; 9 bases map to TRBD1. The CDR3 runs to 16 residues. V gave up 6 bases and J gave up 0 bases; unmatched junction bases: 6. The CDR3 DNA follows: TGTGCCAGCAGCCAGGACAGGGGCCATAGCAATCAGCCCCAGCATTTT. It codes for CASSQDRGHSNQPQHF.

Regarding this clonotype: A read error may be the cause here, since a much bigger clone is one base away. The conserved phenylalanine or tryptophan is not found at the CDR3 terminus, so this likely reflects a read error. J is TRBJ1-1 and V is TRBV7-3; D remains ambiguous. Trimming removed 3 bases from V and 2 bases from J, with 7 bases in between. The CDR3 has 13 residues. Germline assignment: CDR1 SGHTA and CDR2 FQGTGA. DNA for the CDR3: TGTGCCAGCAGCTTCCAGTCAAACACTGAAGCTTTCCTT. Translating it yields CASSFQSNTEAFL.

This chain links TRBV12-3 or TRBV12-4 with TRBJ2-5, with 8 bases identical to TRBD1. The CDR3 loop spans 12 amino acids. The J segment lost 3 bases and the V segment lost 8 bases, leaving 2 bases of the junction unmatched. Here the CDR3 reads CASSDREETQYF. For the CDR3, the DNA is TGTGCCAGCTCGGACAGGGAAGAGACCCAGTACTTC.

In this sample, this clonotype turned up many times. The CDR3 DNA follows: TGTGCCAGCAGTTTAAACGGGCCAGCAGTTAATGAAAAACTGTTTTTT. Translating it yields CASSLNGPAVNEKLFF. This chain uses TRBV12-3 or TRBV12-4 with TRBJ1-4, with no clear D. There are 16 residues in the CDR3. Trimming pared 2 bases from V and 4 bases from J, leaving 14 bases between.

This clonotype was seen a handful of times. The V and J genes are TRBV6-6 and TRBJ1-2, with 8 nucleotides matching TRBD1. The germline gives CDR1 MNHNY, CDR2 SVGAGI (reference sequence). The trim removed 5 bases at V and 8 bases at J, leaving 16 bases unmatched. The CDR3 has 16 amino acids. CDR3 coding DNA: TGTGCCAGCAGTGAGCCGATGACCCAGGGGGCGCGAGGCTACACCTTC. As protein: CASSEPMTQGARGYTF.